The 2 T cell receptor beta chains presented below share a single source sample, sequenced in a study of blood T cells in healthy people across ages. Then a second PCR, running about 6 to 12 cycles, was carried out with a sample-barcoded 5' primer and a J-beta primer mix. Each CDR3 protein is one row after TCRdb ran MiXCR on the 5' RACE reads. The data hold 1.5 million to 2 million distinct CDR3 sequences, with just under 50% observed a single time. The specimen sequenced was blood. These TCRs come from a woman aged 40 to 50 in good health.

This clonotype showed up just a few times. The CDR3 region is CSARASRETQYF. The CDR3 DNA reads as TGCAGTGCTAGAGCTAGCCGGGAGACCCAGTACTTC. This sequence joins TRBV20-1 and TRBJ2-5, with D possibly matching TRBD2 (5 bases). CDR3 length: 12 amino acids. V dropped 1 base and J dropped 5 bases, with 8 bases sitting between them. Germline CDR1 and CDR2: DFQATT and SNEGSKA (reference sequence).

As DNA, the CDR3 is TGCGCCAGTTCTAGCGGGGGGGCCGATTGGACAGATACGCAGTATTTT. Translation: CASSSGGADWTDTQYF. This chain connects TRBV4-3 to TRBJ2-3; 12 bases line up with TRBD2. V lost 9 bases, J lost 3 bases, and 10 bases stayed unmatched. CDR1 is LGHNA and CDR2 is YSLEER in the germline V gene. The CDR3 spans 16 residues.